The 5 T cell receptor beta chains listed next were all sequenced from one sample in a study of T cell responses to AZD1222 COVID-19 vaccine. The assay was immunoSEQ multiplex PCR, and TCRdb's table has in-frame clones only and misses some. The sample shows over 100,000 clones, 87% of them seen only once. Sequenced material: peripheral blood, taken on day 0 of AZD1222 vaccination. The receptor set was obtained from an adult in good health.

This chain uses TRBV28 with TRBJ1-2; D gene unclear. This CDR3 spans 13 amino acids. The germline V gene encodes CDR1 MDHEN and CDR2 SYDVKM. V shed 3 bases and J shed 6 bases, with 11 bases lying between them. CDR3: CASSLGQDDGYTF. The CDR3 DNA follows: TGTGCCAGCAGTTTGGGTCAGGATGATGGCTACACCTTC.

This clone occurred once. This sample includes further DNA sequences coding for the same CDR3. This sequence joins TRBV10-3 and TRBJ1-5; TRBD1 might be the D (5 bases). Germline V gene data show CDR1 as ENHRY and CDR2 as SYGVKD. This CDR3 spans 14 amino acids. The V end was cut by 0 bases, the J end by 7 bases, with 10 bases between. CDR3 region: CAISESRGDQPQHF. Written as DNA, the CDR3 is TGTGCCATCAGTGAGTCAAGGGGAGACCAGCCCCAGCATTTT.

This rearrangement joins TRBV27 to TRBJ2-7; D is unresolved. The CDR3 has 12 residues. CDR1 and CDR2 (germline): MNHEY, SMNVEV (reference sequence). Deletions cut 2 bases from V and 3 bases from J, with 5 bases between. CDR3 DNA sequence: TGTGCCAGCAGTTTACAGGACTACGAGCAGTACTTC. Translation: CASSLQDYEQYF.

The CDR3 spells CASSEIAGTGDEQFF. CDR3 DNA sequence: TGTGCCAGCAGTGAGATCGCAGGGACAGGGGATGAGCAGTTCTTC. The rearrangement uses TRBV6-1 and TRBJ2-1; 10 nucleotides match TRBD1. Germline CDR1 reads MNHNS; CDR2 reads SASEGT. The CDR3 spans 15 residues. After removal of 3 bases from V and 8 bases from J, the junction contained 7 bases not matched to a gene.

The chain recombines TRBV28 with TRBJ1-1; possibly TRBD1 for D (6 bases). Trimming removed 7 bases at V and 5 bases at J, with 11 bases between. The CDR3 sequence is 12 residues long. The germline V gene has CDR1 MDHEN and CDR2 SYDVKM. CDR3: CASTETGTEAFF. In DNA form, the CDR3 reads TGTGCCAGCACCGAGACAGGAACTGAAGCTTTCTTT.